This T cell receptor (beta chain) was recorded in a study of glioma-infiltrating T cells after dendritic cell vaccination. Sample time point: after dendritic cell vaccination, including at tumor progression/relapse. The ends were cut back, 7 bases at V and 1 base at J, with 18 bases in the middle. The CDR3 extends over 16 amino acids. CDR1 SNHLY and CDR2 FYNNEI come from the germline V gene. Sequenced by immunoSEQ multiplex PCR; TCRdb stores in-frame clones only, minus some. The table has 85,000 to 100,000 clones, around 80% seen once; the top ten hold roughly 5.5%. The input for sequencing was blood, taken after dendritic cell vaccination. The sequence derives from a human donor with glioblastoma. The chain uses TRBV2 and TRBJ2-3; D is unresolved. CDR3 residues: CASKATGLSGTDTQYF. Written as DNA, the CDR3 is TGTGCCAGCAAGGCTACGGGTTTGTCTGGCACAGATACGCAGTATTTT.